This T cell receptor beta chain comes out of a study of cytomegalovirus exposure and HLA in healthy donors (dated by TCRdb to between 2016 and 2019). With respect to the entire study: An earlier analysis of approximately 600 of the donors reported 250 to 300 Gb of sequence data and 100 million to 130 million unique TCR beta sequences from about 180 million T cells. The aim of the study was to test whether cataloging public T cell receptors could identify signatures of past pathogen exposure. High-throughput TCR immunosequencing, statistical association of individual TCRs with disease status, and machine learning were combined to predict cytomegalovirus infection status. Along with the approximately 650-subject first cohort, a separate validation cohort of more than 90 different subjects was used. The study profiled the T cell repertoires of under 700 subjects by immunosequencing and related them to cytomegalovirus serostatus. Rather than using new phenotypic data, the later analysis identified candidate immune exposures from TCR beta sequences and from how often those sequences occurred across donors. Among around 400 genotyped donors of the cohort, an average of around 240,000 unique TCR beta nucleotide sequences were sequenced per donor, around 20% of them non-productive. In a later genetic analysis, genome-wide SNP genotypes for about 55% of the roughly 700 donors were used, and that subset was treated as a discovery cohort. Donor age, sex, ethnicity and CMV serostatus were compiled alongside the repertoire data. An early release that covered approximately 600 HLA-typed donors contained approximately 320 gigabases of sequencing data and 70 million to 100 million unique TCR sequences. A later analysis re-examined previously published TCR beta repertoires from roughly 650 donors and added high-resolution HLA genotyping to investigate patterns of TCR occurrence. A few DR-DQ haplotypes were treated as single units for association and clustering because of strong linkage in the cohort. Of the roughly 400 genotyped donors, roughly 80% fell in the genetic ancestry cluster associated with self-reported Caucasian donors. All discovery cohort repertoires had been generated using a single sequencing platform. To decide whether each TCR beta V gene segment behaved as functional or pseudogenic, an earlier analysis of fewer than 750 of the donors relied on high-throughput TCR beta sequencing. Typing coverage varied by locus: about 620-630 donors for A, B, C, DRB1 and DQB1; approximately 500 for DQA1; over 600 for DPA1; roughly 450 for DPB1. HLA typing covered class I and class II loci at four-digit resolution.

About this clone itself: It has no known antigen specificity. Per-base qualities were not stored, and no clone one base away is much larger.

The library came from the immunoSEQ multiplex PCR assay. For the multiplex PCR, a mixture combining 60 forward primers for TCR Vbeta segments and 13 reverse primers for TCR Jbeta segments was used. The CDR3 region of rearranged TCR beta genes was amplified from genomic DNA by a multiplex PCR assay. On the Illumina HiSeq System, the amplified TCR beta libraries were sequenced as 87-base-pair reads. In the authors' own workflow: A later analysis tallied roughly 80 million unique TCR beta chains across the 700 or so repertoires, and about 10 million of those chains were shared by two or more donors. Raw reads were error-corrected and collapsed into unique sequences with a nearest-neighbor algorithm that merged closely related sequences to remove PCR and sequencing errors. To assign V, D and J gene segments, CDR3 sequences were aligned to IMGT reference sequences. For a sequence to be retained, at least a six-nucleotide match to both a V gene segment and a J gene segment was required. Rearrangements were called productive when the CDR3 lacked stop codons and stayed in frame with V and J; all others were non-productive. Following IMGT convention, CDR3 was defined as the stretch from the second conserved V-encoded cysteine to the conserved J-encoded phenylalanine. Sequences without an unambiguous match to a single V gene segment were excluded from the earlier analysis of several hundred of the donors. An earlier analysis of several hundred of the donors called V segments functional above 56.7% productive rearrangements and segregating when the between-donor standard deviation exceeded 5%. A statistical classification framework was built to diagnose cytomegalovirus status from the catalog of TCR beta chain sequences. V and J gene assignment, in a later analysis, came from comparing TCR nucleotide sequences with IMGT/GENE-DB human TR gene sequences. The TCRdist pipeline was used in a later analysis to assign CDR3 sequences and most-parsimonious VDJ recombination scenarios. In a later analysis, every TCR beta chain was defined by the combination of its CDR3 amino acid sequence and its V-gene family, and reads without a unique V-gene family were dropped. A later analysis removed 550 to 650 highly shared, low-generation-probability nucleotide sequences to deal with suspected cross-contamination and a sequencing artifact. For each public chain, a later analysis derived a clonal expansion index from normalized ranks of inferred template counts within each repertoire. A later analysis computed generation probabilities with a VDJ recombination model fitted to out-of-frame rearrangements, and checked the results against IGoR. A later analysis scored TCR-TCR, TCR-HLA and TCR-CMV co-occurrence with hypergeometric tests, applying a repertoire-size bias correction to TCR pairs. To estimate false discovery rates, a later analysis permuted the HLA or CMV assignments 20 times. In a later analysis, co-occurring TCRs were grouped using DBSCAN, and TCRdist sequence similarity was added for clustering within HLA-allele-positive subsets. Repertoires with fewer than 30,000 or more than 120,000 public chains, plus five repertoires with anomalous nucleotide sharing, were excluded from co-occurrence clustering. TCRdb holds this immuneACCESS table with in-frame rearrangements only. Some clones are missing; in checked studies, unresolved V genes explain under half, and the rest has no known cause. Clonal size and the V and J genes are those of that table, whereas D and trimming came from the DNA. Counted in this sample were some 71,000 clones; about 76% of them appeared once. 3.3% of the sample goes to the ten largest clones.

In total, about 650 healthy bone marrow donors made up the cohort. At the time of sampling, all cohort members were nominally healthy, though unrecorded immune exposures were likely present. The donor was CMV seronegative and was included in the group of a few hundred seronegative cohort members. A peripheral blood sample was provided by each donor, and peripheral blood mononuclear cells were used for TCR beta sequencing. Genomic DNA was extracted from the blood cell samples with the Qiagen DNeasy Blood Extraction Kit. General conclusions and limits of the study: A cluster of highly shared sequence variants was judged likely to be a technical artifact of the sequencing pipeline. Roughly uniform sequencing depth across donors was assumed in presence/absence analyses, although this assumption may not hold. Compared with equally common non-associated chains, HLA-associated TCR beta chains in a later analysis were more clonally expanded and had lower generation probabilities. Compared with the approximately 600-donor mean, donors in an Asian-associated ancestry cluster had fewer N-insertions in productive TCRs, according to a later genetic analysis. Most CMV-associated TCR beta chains appeared to be HLA-restricted in a later analysis, and the HLA associations seemed to be driven largely by CMV exposure. Correlated functional status among segregating V segments might reflect linkage disequilibrium, but an unknown experimental factor could not be ruled out. A later analysis reported that several top co-occurrence clusters appeared linked to parvovirus B19, influenza, CMV and Epstein-Barr virus. Cytomegalovirus status was reported to be diagnosed by the classifier with high specificity and sensitivity in both the original and validation cohorts. A total of fewer than 200 TCR beta chains were listed by the study as associated with cytomegalovirus. A later analysis found that TCR association rates varied across HLA loci, with DRB1 alleles showing the most associated TCRs and HLA-C alleles the fewest. The cohort was sequenced for TCR beta chains only, and without alpha or paired-chain data the features that could be detected were limited. At a false discovery rate of 0.05, a later analysis linked about 17,000 TCR beta sequences to specific HLA alleles. It was suggested by the authors that the approach could potentially be generalized to other disease states and immunological phenotypes. In a later genetic analysis, a missense DCLRE1C variant was associated with V-gene and J-gene trimming of TCR beta chains, and the association was replicated in an independent cohort. Because HLA typing was missing for some donors at each locus, association tests included only the typed subset. Three of the identified cytomegalovirus-associated TCR beta chains were confirmed in vitro to be specific for cytomegalovirus antigens. A further reported finding was that TCR beta sequences accurately predicted the HLA-A and HLA-B alleles for most subjects in the first cohort. Broadly in line with IMGT annotations, most TCR beta V segments showed up in productive rearrangements about 87% or about 30% of the time in an earlier analysis of some 590 of the donors. While some public TCRs were present in many individuals, most TCR sequences turned up only very rarely across donors. Over 15 rarely observed V segments, including chromosome 9 orphons, were excluded from the earlier analysis of about 500 of the donors because counts were too low. Some IMGT-functional V segments, including TRBV6-2 and TRBV6-3, could not be told apart with the 87-base-pair reads, so those segments were excluded. When HLA alleles, especially DR and DQ, strongly co-occurred, attributing TCR associations to individual alleles was difficult. For the cohort, immune exposure information was limited to CMV serostatus.

For this chain, trimming is 7 bases at the V end and 1 base at the J end, and the number of junction bases without a gene match is 20. There are 19 amino acids in the CDR3, from cysteine to phenylalanine inclusive. Of the read, only the CDR3 DNA is kept; its 57 bases are in frame from base 1. CDR1 and CDR2 were assigned from the germline V gene as SQVTM and ANQGSEA. The sample consisted of PBMCs. The sequence is built from TRBV29-1 and TRBJ1-1; TRBD1 agrees with 11 junctional bases. This receptor was taken from a man aged 18 to 29 in good health and CMV-seronegative. The CDR3 loop reads CSDRLRTGGEVGGNTEAFF. The nucleotide sequence is TGCAGCGACCGGTTGAGGACAGGGGGCGAAGTTGGGGGGAACACTGAAGCTTTCTTT.